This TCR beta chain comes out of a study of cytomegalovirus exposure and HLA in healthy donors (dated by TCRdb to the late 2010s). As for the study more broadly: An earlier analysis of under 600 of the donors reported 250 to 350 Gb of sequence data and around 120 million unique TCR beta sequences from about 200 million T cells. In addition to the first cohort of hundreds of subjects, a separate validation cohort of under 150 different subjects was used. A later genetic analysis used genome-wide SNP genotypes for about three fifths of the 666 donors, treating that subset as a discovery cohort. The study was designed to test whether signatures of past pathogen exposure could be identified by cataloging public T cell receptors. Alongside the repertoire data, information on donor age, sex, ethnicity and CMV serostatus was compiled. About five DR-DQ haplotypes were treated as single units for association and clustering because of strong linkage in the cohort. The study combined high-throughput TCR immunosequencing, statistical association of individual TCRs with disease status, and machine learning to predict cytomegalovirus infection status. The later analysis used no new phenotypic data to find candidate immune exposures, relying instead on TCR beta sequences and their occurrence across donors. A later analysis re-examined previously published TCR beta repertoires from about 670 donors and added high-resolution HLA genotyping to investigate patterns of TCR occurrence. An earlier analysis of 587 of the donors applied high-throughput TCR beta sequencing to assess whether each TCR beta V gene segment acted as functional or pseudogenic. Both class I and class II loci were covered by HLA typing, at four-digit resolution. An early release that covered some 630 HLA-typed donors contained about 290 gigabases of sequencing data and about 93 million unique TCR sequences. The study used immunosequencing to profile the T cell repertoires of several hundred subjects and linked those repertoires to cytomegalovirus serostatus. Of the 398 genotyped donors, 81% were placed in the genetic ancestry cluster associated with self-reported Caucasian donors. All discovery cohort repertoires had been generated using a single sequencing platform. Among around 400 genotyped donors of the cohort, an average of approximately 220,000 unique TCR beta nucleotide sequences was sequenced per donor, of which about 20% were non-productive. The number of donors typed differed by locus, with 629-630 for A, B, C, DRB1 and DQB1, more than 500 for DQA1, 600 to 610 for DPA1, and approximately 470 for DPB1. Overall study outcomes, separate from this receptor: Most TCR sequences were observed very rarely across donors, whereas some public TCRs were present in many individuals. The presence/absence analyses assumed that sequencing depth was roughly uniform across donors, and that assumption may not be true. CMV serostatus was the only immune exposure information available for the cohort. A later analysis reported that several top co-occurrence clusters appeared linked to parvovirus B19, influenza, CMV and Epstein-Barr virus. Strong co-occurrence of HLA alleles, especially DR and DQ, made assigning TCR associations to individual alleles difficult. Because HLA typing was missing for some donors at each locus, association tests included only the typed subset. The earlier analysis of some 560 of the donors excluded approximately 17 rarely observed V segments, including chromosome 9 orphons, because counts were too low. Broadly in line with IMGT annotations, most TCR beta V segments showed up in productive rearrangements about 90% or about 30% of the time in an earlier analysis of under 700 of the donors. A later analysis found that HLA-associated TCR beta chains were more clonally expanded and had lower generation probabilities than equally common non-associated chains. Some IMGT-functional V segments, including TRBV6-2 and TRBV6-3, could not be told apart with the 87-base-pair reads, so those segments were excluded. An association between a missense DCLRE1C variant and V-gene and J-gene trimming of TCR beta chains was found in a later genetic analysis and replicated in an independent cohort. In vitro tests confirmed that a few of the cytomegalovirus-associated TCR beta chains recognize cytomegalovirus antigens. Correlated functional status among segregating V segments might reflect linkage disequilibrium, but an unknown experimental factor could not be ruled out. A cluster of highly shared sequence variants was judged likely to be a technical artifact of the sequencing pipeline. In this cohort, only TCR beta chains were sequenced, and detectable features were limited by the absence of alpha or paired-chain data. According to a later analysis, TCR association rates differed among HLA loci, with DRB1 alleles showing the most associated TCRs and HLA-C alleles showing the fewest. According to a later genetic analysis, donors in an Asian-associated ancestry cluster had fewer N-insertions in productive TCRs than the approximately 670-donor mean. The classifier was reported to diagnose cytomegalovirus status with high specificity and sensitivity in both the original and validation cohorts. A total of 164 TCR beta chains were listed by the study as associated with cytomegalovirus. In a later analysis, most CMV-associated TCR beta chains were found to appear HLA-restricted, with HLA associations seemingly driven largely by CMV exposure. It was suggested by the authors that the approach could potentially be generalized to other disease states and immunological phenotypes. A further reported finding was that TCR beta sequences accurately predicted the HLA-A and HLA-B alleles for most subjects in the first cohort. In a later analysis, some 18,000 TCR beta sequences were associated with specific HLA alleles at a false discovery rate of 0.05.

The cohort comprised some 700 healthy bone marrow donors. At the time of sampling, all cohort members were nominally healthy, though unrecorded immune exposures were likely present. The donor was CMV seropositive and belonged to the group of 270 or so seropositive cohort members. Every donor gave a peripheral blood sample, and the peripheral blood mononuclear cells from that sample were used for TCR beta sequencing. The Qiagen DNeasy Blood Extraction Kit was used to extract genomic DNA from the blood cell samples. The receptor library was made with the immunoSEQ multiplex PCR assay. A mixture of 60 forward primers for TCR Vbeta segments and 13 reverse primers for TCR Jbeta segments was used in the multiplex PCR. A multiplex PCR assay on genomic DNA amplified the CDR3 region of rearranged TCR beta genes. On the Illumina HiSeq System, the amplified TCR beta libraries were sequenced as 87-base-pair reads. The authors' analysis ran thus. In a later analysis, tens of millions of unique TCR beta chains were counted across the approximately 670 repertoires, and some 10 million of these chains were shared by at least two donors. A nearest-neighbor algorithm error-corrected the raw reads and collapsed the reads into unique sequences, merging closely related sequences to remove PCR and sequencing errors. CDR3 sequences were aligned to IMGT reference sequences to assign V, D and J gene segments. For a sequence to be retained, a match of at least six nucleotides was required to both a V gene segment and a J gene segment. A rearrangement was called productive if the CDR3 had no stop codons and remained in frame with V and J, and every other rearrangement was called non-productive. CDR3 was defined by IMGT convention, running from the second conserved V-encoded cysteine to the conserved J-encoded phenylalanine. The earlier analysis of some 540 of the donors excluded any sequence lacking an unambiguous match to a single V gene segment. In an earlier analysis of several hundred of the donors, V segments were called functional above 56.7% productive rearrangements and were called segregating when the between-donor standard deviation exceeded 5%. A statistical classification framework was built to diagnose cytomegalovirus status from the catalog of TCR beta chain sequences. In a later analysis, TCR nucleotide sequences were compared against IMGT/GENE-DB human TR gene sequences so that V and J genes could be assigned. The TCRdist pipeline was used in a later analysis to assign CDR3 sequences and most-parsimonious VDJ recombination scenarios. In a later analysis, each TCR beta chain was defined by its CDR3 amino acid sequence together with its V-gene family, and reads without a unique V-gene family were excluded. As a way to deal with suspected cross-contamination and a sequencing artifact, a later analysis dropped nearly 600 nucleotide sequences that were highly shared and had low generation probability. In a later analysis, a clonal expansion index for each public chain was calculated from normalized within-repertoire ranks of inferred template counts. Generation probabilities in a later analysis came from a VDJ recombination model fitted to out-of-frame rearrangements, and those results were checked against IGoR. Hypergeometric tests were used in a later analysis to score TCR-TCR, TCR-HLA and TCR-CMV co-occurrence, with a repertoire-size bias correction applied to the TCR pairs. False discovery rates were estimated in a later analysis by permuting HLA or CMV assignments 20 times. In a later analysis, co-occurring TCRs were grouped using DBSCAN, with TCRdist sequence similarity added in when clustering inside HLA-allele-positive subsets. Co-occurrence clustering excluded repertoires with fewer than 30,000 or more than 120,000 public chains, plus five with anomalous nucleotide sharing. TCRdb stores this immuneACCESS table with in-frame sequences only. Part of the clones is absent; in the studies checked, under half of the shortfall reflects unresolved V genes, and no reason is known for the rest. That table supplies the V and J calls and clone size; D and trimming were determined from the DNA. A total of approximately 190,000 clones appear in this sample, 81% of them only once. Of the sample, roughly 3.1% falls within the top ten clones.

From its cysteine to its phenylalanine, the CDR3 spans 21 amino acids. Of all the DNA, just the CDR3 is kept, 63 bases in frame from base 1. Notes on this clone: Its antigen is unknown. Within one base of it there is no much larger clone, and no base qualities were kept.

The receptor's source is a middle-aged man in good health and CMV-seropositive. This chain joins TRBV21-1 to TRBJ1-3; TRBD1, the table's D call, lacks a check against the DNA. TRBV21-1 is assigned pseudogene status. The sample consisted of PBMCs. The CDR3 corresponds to CASNSRGYRTGSLCPGNTIYF. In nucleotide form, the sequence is TGTGCCAGCAACTCAAGGGGGTATCGGACAGGGAGCTTGTGTCCAGGAAACACCATATATTTT.